One and the same sample provided the 14 T cell receptor beta chains below, sequenced in a study of blood T cell repertoires in COVID-19. Profiled with immunoSEQ multiplex PCR; TCRdb holds only in-frame clones, not every one. This sample has about 300,000 clones; around 89% occur once, and the top ten carry 5.5% to 8.5%. Sequenced sample: peripheral blood. The receptors here all came from a woman aged 30 to 39 who had recovered from COVID-19.

The chain has TRBV19 and TRBJ1-5; D is uncertain. Between the trimmed V and J ends, which lost 2 bases and 6 bases, there was a span of 8 bases. Germline V gene lookup returns CDR1 LNHDA and CDR2 SQIVND (reference sequence). The CDR3 sequence is 13 residues long. The CDR3 region is CASSISPFQPQHF. CDR3 nucleotide sequence: TGTGCCAGTAGTATATCCCCCTTTCAGCCCCAGCATTTT.

The genes are TRBV27 and TRBJ1-4; TRBD1 matches 10 bases. Germline V gives CDR1 MNHEY, CDR2 SMNVEV (reference sequence). This CDR3 is 17 amino acids long. Trimming cost V 5 bases and J 2 bases; bases outside gene matches: 8. The CDR3 bases are TGTGCCAGCAGTCCATGGACAGGGGGTCAGACTAATGAAAAACTGTTTTTT. Translated, it gives CASSPWTGGQTNEKLFF.

The rearrangement links TRBV5-5 to TRBJ2-3; 12 nucleotides line up with TRBD2. The germline CDR1 and CDR2 sequences are SGHKS and YYEKEE (reference sequence). V was pared by 1 base and J by 6 bases, with 9 bases of the junction left unmatched. The CDR3 has 17 amino acids. CDR3 residues: CASSLRLSSGGADTQYF. In DNA, the CDR3 is TGTGCCAGCAGCTTGAGACTTTCTAGCGGGGGGGCGGATACGCAGTATTTT.

This chain uses TRBV6-2 or TRBV6-3 with TRBJ1-5; TRBD1 is a possible D gene (5 bases). V dropped 2 bases and J dropped 6 bases, with 8 bases sitting between them. Germline-derived CDR1 and CDR2 are MNHEY and SVGEGT. The CDR3 has 13 amino acids. The CDR3 region is CASSYGQGQPQHF. CDR3 nucleotides: TGTGCCAGCAGTTACGGGCAGGGTCAGCCCCAGCATTTT.

The chain joins TRBV10-3 to TRBJ2-1, with TRBD1 identical over 7 bases. CDR1 is ENHRY and CDR2 is SYGVKD in the germline V gene. J gave up 1 base and V 8 bases, and 5 bases lay outside the gene matches. The CDR3 sequence is 14 residues long. This CDR3 reads CAISGTDSYNEQFF. In DNA form, the CDR3 reads TGTGCCATCTCCGGGACAGATTCCTACAATGAGCAGTTCTTC.

V gene TRBV5-1 combines with J gene TRBJ2-2; possible D gene TRBD2, 7 bases. The CDR3 consists of 18 residues. Trimming pared 3 bases from V and 5 bases from J, leaving 23 bases between. Germline CDR1 is SGHRS and CDR2 is YFSETQ. For the CDR3, the DNA is TGCGCCAGCAGCTCACCCTTGGGGGGGGCGCAGAGAACCGGGGAGCTGTTTTTT. This codes for CASSSPLGGAQRTGELFF.

The table lists this clone with a few counts. Written as DNA, the CDR3 is TGTGCCACTGACTGGAGCTTCGTCACCGGGGAGCTGTTTTTT. Its protein is CATDWSFVTGELFF. The gene calls are TRBV6-6 and TRBJ2-2; D unclear. This CDR3 comprises 14 residues. Per the germline V gene, CDR1 is MNHNY and CDR2 is SVGAGI (reference sequence). Trimming removed 10 bases from V and 4 bases from J, with 16 bases in between.

This rearrangement joins TRBV2 to TRBJ1-2; 7 bases fit TRBD1. The CDR3 consists of 13 residues. The germline CDR1 and CDR2 sequences are SNHLY and FYNNEI. Germline trimming cut 7 bases from V and 7 bases from J; bases unmatched to any gene: 9. CDR3 coding DNA: TGTGCCAGCATATTACAGGGGCTTGGTGGCTACACCTTC. As protein: CASILQGLGGYTF.

The chain combines TRBV5-1 with TRBJ1-4; D gene unclear. Per the germline V gene, CDR1 is SGHRS and CDR2 is YFSETQ. V was clipped by 4 bases and J by 0 bases, with 10 bases between them. The length of the CDR3 is 15 residues. The CDR3 coding sequence is TGCGCCAGCAGCCTGGTCTTCGCAACTAATGAAAAACTGTTTTTT. The encoded protein is CASSLVFATNEKLFF.

The chain links TRBV9 to TRBJ2-7, with TRBD1 identical over 9 bases. CDR1 SGDLS and CDR2 YYNGEE come from the germline V gene. V gave up 4 bases and J gave up 8 bases; unmatched junction bases: 10. The CDR3 spans 14 residues. CDR3 amino acids: CASSPPGQGFKQYF. In DNA form, the CDR3 reads TGTGCCAGCAGCCCGCCGGGACAGGGATTCAAGCAGTACTTC.

The rearrangement joins TRBV21-1 to TRBJ2-2; the table's D gene call, TRBD2, was not cross checked with the DNA. TRBV21-1 is a recognized pseudogene. CDR3 size: 12 residues. For the CDR3, the DNA is TGTGCCAGCAGCAGAGTTCCCGGGGAGCTGTTTTTT. Translated: CASSRVPGELFF.

This rearrangement joins TRBV5-1 to TRBJ2-1; 8 bases agree with TRBD2. The CDR3 has 17 residues. CDR1 SGHRS and CDR2 YFSETQ come from the germline V gene. V trimming: 3 bases; J trimming: 6 bases; junction bases outside the gene matches: 14. The CDR3, as DNA: TGCGCCAGCAGCTCAAACCCCGGGGGGGCCTATCTCAATGAGCAGTTCTTC. The encoded protein is CASSSNPGGAYLNEQFF.

V gene TRBV15 combines with J gene TRBJ2-2; D is perhaps TRBD1 (5 bases). This CDR3 spans 15 amino acids. V was clipped by 0 bases and J by 4 bases, with 9 bases between them. The V gene's germline CDR1 is LNHNV and CDR2 YYDKDF (reference sequence). The CDR3 DNA reads as TGTGCCACCAGCAGAGAATCTAGGGGCACCGGGGAGCTGTTTTTT. Its translation: CATSRESRGTGELFF.

The chain employs TRBV4-3 and TRBJ2-1; 10 positions match TRBD2. V shed 0 bases, J shed 5 bases, and the junction held 4 bases outside the gene matches. CDR1 is LGHNA and CDR2 is YSLEER in the germline V gene. The CDR3 is made up of 16 amino acids. The CDR3 coding sequence is TGCGCCAGCAGCCAAGAGCAGCGGGGGGGTGACAATGAGCAGTTCTTC. It codes for CASSQEQRGGDNEQFF.